This T cell receptor beta chain was sequenced during a study of T cell responses to AZD1222 COVID-19 vaccine. Whole-study context: Second-dose intervals near 4 or 12 weeks were combined.

CDR1 and CDR2 from the germline V gene are SQVTM and ANQGSEA. The ends were cut back, 4 bases at V and 6 bases at J, with 21 bases in the middle. The CDR3 length is 15 residues. General study points: Repertoire collection took place solely once the T cell response had peaked. White British ancestry dominated among donors, who included more females, and clonal diversity was possibly underestimated.

About this clone: What it binds is not known.

The protocol was immunoSEQ multiplex PCR, while the TCRdb copy is restricted to in-frame clones and leaves out a portion. The table includes 130,000 to 150,000 clones, 92% detected once. The source was peripheral blood, collected on day 0 of AZD1222 vaccination. The receptor's source is an adult in good health. The V gene is TRBV29-1, the J gene TRBJ1-1, with no clear D. The CDR3 coding sequence is TGCAGCGTTGCTCTTGGCAGTGAGGTTCGTGCTGAAGCTTTCTTT. Translating gives CSVALGSEVRAEAFF.